The 13 T cell receptor beta chains given below trace back to one sample, sequenced in a study of blood T cell repertoires in COVID-19. The assay was immunoSEQ multiplex PCR, and TCRdb's table has in-frame clones only and misses some. The sample shows roughly 67,000 clones, approximately 93% of them seen only once. The sample consisted of peripheral blood. These receptors came from a man between 65 and 79 years old with active COVID-19.

The V and J genes are TRBV7-2 and TRBJ2-5, with D possibly matching TRBD2 (5 bases). V was pared by 5 bases and J by 7 bases, with 17 bases between. Germline assignment: CDR1 SGHTA and CDR2 FQGNSA. The CDR3 extends over 14 amino acids. The CDR3 reads CASSLGATSRTQYF. The CDR3 DNA reads TGTGCCAGCAGCCTGGGAGCTACATCGAGGACCCAGTACTTC.

This clone has more than one count but fewer than ten. The chain links TRBV27 to TRBJ1-1; D uncertain. The CDR3 runs 15 residues. Germline assignment: CDR1 MNHEY and CDR2 SMNVEV (reference sequence). V lost 0 bases to trimming and J lost 4 bases, with 12 bases between them. CDR3 sequence reads: CASSLSRRSGTEAFF. CDR3 in DNA: TGTGCCAGCAGTTTATCCCGCCGCTCGGGCACTGAAGCTTTCTTT.

This rearrangement joins TRBV21-1 to TRBJ2-7; TRBD1 was called by the table and not checked on the DNA. TRBV21-1 is labeled a pseudogene. This CDR3 has 18 amino acids. CDR3 residues: CASSPRDRVEVWPYEQYV. Here the CDR3 DNA reads TGTGCCAGCAGCCCCCGGGACAGGGTGGAAGTATGGCCCTACGAGCAGTACGTC.

The chain's CDR3 is CASSKEERGVDNEQFF. In nucleotides, the CDR3 is TGTGCCAGCAGCAAAGAGGAGCGGGGGGTCGACAATGAGCAGTTCTTC. This chain links TRBV21-1 with TRBJ2-1; the table gives TRBD2 as D, unverified against the DNA. TRBV21-1 is termed a pseudogene. The CDR3 is 16 amino acids.

The CDR3 DNA reads TGTGCCAGCGGTGGCGGGGGGGCAATCCGAGAGACCCAGTACTTC. As protein: CASGGGGAIRETQYF. The chain carries TRBV19 and TRBJ2-5; 9 nucleotides agree with TRBD2. V lost 9 bases to trimming and J lost 4 bases; unmatched junction nucleotides: 12. The CDR3 is made up of 15 amino acids. CDR1 is LNHDA and CDR2 is SQIVND in the germline V gene (reference sequence). Full variable domain (missing parts from reference TRBV19 and TRBJ2-5): DGGITQSPKYLFRKEGQNVTLSCEQNLNHDAMYWYRQDPGQGLRLIYYSQIVNDFQKGDIAEGYSVSREKKESFPLTVTSAQKNPTAFYLCASGGGGAIRETQYFGPGTRLLVL.

The rearrangement links TRBV4-2 to TRBJ1-1, with 12 bases lining up with TRBD1. The CDR3 consists of 17 residues. With 4 bases clipped from V and 2 bases from J, the junction kept 8 bases outside the gene matches. Germline lookup yields CDR1 LGHNA and CDR2 YNFKEQ. The DNA of the CDR3 is TGTGCCAGCAGCCCATTACCGGGACAGGGGGCAAACACTGAAGCTTTCTTT. Its translation is CASSPLPGQGANTEAFF.

The chain joins TRBV3-1 (or the pseudogene TRBV3-2) to TRBJ2-2, with D perhaps matching TRBD1 (5 bases). Germline V gene sequence: CDR1 LGHDT, CDR2 YNNKEL (reference sequence). V was shortened by 5 bases and J by 1 base, with 11 bases between the two germline ends. This CDR3 has 15 residues. The CDR3 sequence: CASSKPTGNTGELFF. DNA of the CDR3: TGTGCCAGCAGCAAGCCTACAGGGAACACCGGGGAGCTGTTTTTT.

The genes are TRBV11-2 and TRBJ2-5; the D gene is possibly TRBD2 (6 bases). V was cut by 5 bases and J by 5 bases, with 15 bases left in between. This CDR3 has 14 amino acids. The germline CDR1 and CDR2 sequences are SGHAT and FQNNGV. In nucleotides, the CDR3 is TGTGCCAGCAGCCAGAGCGGAGGGGAGGAGACCCAGTACTTC. Translation: CASSQSGGEETQYF. Full variable domain (outside the CDR3, taken from reference TRBV11-2 and TRBJ2-5): EAGVAQSPRYKIIEKRQSVAFWCNPISGHATLYWYQQILGQGPKLLIQFQNNGVVDDSQLPKDRFSAERLKGVDSTLKIQPAKLEDSAVYLCASSQSGGEETQYFGPGTRLLVL.

This chain connects TRBV6-1 to TRBJ1-3, with D unresolved. V lost 3 bases and J lost 8, with 14 bases in between. Germline loops: CDR1 MNHNS, CDR2 SASEGT. This CDR3 comprises 14 residues. The CDR3 region has the DNA TGTGCCAGCAGTGATCGCGTTTATCTCGACACCATATATTTT. Amino acid sequence: CASSDRVYLDTIYF.

This chain uses TRBV18 with TRBJ2-5, with D possibly being TRBD1 (6 bases). The CDR3 totals 13 residues. Germline CDR1 and CDR2: KGHSH and LQKENI. Trimming removed 4 bases at V and 4 bases at J, with 10 bases between. CDR3 nucleotides: TGTGCCAGCTCACAGTACAGGGCAGAGACCCAGTACTTC. It is translated as CASSQYRAETQYF.

V usage is TRBV19 and J usage is TRBJ2-6, with D possibly matching TRBD1 (5 bases). CDR3 length: 16 amino acids. Germline lookup yields CDR1 LNHDA and CDR2 SQIVND (reference sequence). The V and J ends lost 2 bases and 0 bases respectively, with 8 bases between them. CDR3 region: CASSITGFSGANVLTF. DNA of the CDR3: TGTGCCAGTAGTATAACAGGCTTCTCTGGGGCCAACGTCCTGACTTTC.

This rearrangement joins TRBV27 to TRBJ1-1, with D possibly being TRBD1 (6 bases). The germline CDR1 and CDR2 sequences are MNHEY and SMNVEV (reference sequence). The CDR3 consists of 15 residues. Trimming took 2 bases from V and 0 from J, leaving 10 bases between them. In nucleotides, the CDR3 is TGTGCCAGCAGTTTAAAGGGACAAATGAACACTGAAGCTTTCTTT. Protein sequence: CASSLKGQMNTEAFF.

The V and J genes are TRBV6-4 and TRBJ2-1; tentative D call: TRBD1 (6 bases). There are 16 residues in the CDR3. Germline-derived CDR1 and CDR2 are MRHNA and SNTAGT. The V and J ends lost 4 bases and 0 bases respectively, with 13 bases between them. CDR3 sequence reads: CASSGQGPSSYNEQFF. The DNA for the CDR3 is TGTGCCAGCAGTGGGCAGGGGCCGAGCTCCTACAATGAGCAGTTCTTC.